This T cell receptor (beta chain) comes out of a study of blood T cell repertoires in COVID-19. The CDR3 covers 14 residues. The J segment lost 10 bases and the V segment lost 3 bases, leaving 11 bases of the junction unmatched. Germline CDR1 reads SGDLS; CDR2 reads YYNGEE. Assay used: immunoSEQ multiplex PCR; TCRdb lists only in-frame clones, some missing. The table records under 250,000 clones, 75% to 90% of them present only once. Recruitment covered roughly 24 US areas and drew participants whose ages spanned roughly 18 to 89 years. Participant-given clinical history determined each cohort assignment. This clone occurred a few times.

V gene TRBV9 combines with J gene TRBJ1-2, with 8 nucleotides matching TRBD1. This receptor was identified in a woman between 40 and 55 years old who had been exposed to COVID-19. Sequenced sample: PBMCs or T cells enriched from blood (not recorded which). CDR3 sequence reads: CASSARQGILDYTF. The CDR3 DNA follows: TGTGCCAGCAGCGCCCGACAGGGGATTTTGGACTACACCTTC.